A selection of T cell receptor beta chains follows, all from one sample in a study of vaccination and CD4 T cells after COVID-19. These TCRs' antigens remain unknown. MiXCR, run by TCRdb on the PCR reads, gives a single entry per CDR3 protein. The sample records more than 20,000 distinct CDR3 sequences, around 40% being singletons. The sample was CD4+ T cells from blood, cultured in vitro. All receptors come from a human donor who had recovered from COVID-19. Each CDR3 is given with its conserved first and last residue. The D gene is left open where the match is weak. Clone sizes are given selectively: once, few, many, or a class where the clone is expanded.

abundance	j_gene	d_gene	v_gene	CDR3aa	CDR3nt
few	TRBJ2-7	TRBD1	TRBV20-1	CSARRGQGNYEQYF	TGCAGTGCCCGAAGGGGACAGGGGAACTACGAGCAGTACTTC
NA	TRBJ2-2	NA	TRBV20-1	CSATRGPYTGELFF	TGCAGTGCTACAAGGGGACCCTACACCGGGGAGCTGTTTTTT
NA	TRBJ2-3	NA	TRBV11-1	CASSLGGFGTDTQYF	TGTGCCAGCAGCTTAGGGGGTTTCGGCACAGATACGCAGTATTTT
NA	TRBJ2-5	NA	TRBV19	CASGRAYQETQYF	TGTGCCAGTGGCCGTGCGTACCAAGAGACCCAGTACTTC
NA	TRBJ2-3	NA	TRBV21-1	CASSKNLTANLSDTQYF	TGTGCCAGCAGCAAAAACTTAACAGCCAACCTTTCCGATACGCAGTATTTT
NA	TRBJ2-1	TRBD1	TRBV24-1	CATGDRGRYNEQFF	TGTGCCACCGGGGACAGGGGGCGGTACAATGAGCAGTTCTTC
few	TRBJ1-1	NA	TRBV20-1	CSARPGGLDTEAFF	TGCAGTGCTAGACCCGGGGGATTGGACACTGAAGCTTTCTTT
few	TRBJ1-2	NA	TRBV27	CASSYGGVPLYGYTF	TGTGCCAGCAGTTACGGAGGTGTCCCCCTCTATGGCTACACCTTC
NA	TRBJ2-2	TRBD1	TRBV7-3	CASSFGQGSTGELFF	TGTGCCAGCAGCTTCGGACAGGGTAGCACCGGGGAGCTGTTTTTT
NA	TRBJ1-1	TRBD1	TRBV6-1	CASSWDSLNTEAFF	TGTGCCAGCAGCTGGGACAGCTTGAACACTGAAGCTTTCTTT
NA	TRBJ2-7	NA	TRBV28	CASSLGQGLHEQYF	TGTGCCAGCAGTTTGGGCCAGGGCTTACACGAGCAGTACTTC
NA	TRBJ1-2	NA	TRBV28	CTSTPNWLQRRGGYTF	TGTACCAGCACCCCAAATTGGTTACAGCGTCGGGGTGGCTACACCTTC
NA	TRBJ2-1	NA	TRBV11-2	CASSPRRGEQFF	TGTGCCAGCAGCCCCCGAAGGGGTGAGCAGTTCTTC
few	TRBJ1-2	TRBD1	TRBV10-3	CAISELAGQGRYGYTF	TGTGCCATCAGTGAGCTAGCGGGACAGGGTCGTTATGGCTACACCTTC
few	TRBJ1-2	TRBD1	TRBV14	CASSQTGSGYTF	TGTGCCAGCAGCCAGACAGGGTCTGGCTACACCTTC
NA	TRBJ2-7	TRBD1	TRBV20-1	CSARPGQGLRKHF	TGCAGTGCTAGACCCGGACAGGGCTTAAGAAAGCACTTC
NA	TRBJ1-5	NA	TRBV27	CASSSLGQGVSQPQHF	TGTGCCAGCAGCTCCCTGGGGCAGGGAGTGAGTCAGCCCCAGCATTTT
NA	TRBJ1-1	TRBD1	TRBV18	CASSPATGLEAFF	TGTGCCAGCTCACCAGCGACAGGGCTTGAAGCTTTCTTT
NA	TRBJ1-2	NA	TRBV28	CAIVVGDGYTF	TGTGCCATCGTAGTAGGGGATGGCTACACCTTC
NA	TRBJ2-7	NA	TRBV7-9	CASSLSGAGEQYF	TGTGCCAGCAGCTTATCGGGGGCGGGCGAGCAGTACTTC
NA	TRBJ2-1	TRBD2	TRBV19	CASSASGKEQFF	TGTGCCAGTAGCGCTAGCGGGAAGGAGCAGTTCTTC
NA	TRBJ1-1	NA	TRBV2	CASSRPLFKTGGVIAFF	TGTGCCAGCAGTAGACCCCTCTTTAAGACCGGGGGTGTCATCGCTTTCTTT
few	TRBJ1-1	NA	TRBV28	CASSSGGNGNTEAFF	TGTGCCAGCAGTTCCGGAGGAAATGGGAACACTGAAGCTTTCTTT
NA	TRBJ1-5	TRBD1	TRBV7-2	CASSRDRGWGTQPVDF	TGTGCCAGCAGCCGTGACAGGGGGTGGGGAACCCAGCCAGTGGATTTT